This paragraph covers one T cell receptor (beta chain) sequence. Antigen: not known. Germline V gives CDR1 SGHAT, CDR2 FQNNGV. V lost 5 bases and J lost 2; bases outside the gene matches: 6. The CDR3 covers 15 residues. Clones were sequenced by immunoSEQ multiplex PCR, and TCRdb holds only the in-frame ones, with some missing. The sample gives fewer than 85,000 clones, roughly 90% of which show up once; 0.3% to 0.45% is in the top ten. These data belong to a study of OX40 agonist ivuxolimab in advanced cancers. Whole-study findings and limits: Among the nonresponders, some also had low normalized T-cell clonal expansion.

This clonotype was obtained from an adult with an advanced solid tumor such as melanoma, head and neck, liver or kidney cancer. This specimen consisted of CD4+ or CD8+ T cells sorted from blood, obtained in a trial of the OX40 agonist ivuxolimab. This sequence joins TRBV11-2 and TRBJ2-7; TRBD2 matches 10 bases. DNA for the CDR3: TGTGCCAGCAGCGTATCTAGCGGGAGAGCCTACGAGCAGTACTTC. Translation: CASSVSSGRAYEQYF.